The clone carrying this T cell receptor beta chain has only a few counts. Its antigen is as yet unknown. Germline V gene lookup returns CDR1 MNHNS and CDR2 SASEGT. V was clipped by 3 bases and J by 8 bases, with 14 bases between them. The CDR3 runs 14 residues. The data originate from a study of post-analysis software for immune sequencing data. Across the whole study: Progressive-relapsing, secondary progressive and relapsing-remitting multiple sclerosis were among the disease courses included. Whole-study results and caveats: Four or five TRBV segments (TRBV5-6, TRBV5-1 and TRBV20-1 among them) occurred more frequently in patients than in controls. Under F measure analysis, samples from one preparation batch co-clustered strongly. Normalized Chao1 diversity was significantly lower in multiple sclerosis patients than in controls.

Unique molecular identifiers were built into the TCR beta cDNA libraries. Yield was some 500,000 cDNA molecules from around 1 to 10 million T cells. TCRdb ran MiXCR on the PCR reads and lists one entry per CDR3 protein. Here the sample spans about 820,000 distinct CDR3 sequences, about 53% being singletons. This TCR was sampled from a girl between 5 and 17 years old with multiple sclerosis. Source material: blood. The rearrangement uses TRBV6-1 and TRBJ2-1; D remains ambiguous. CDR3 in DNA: TGTGCCAGCAGTGAGTTCATGGCGGTCTATGAGCAGTTCTTC. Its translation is CASSEFMAVYEQFF.